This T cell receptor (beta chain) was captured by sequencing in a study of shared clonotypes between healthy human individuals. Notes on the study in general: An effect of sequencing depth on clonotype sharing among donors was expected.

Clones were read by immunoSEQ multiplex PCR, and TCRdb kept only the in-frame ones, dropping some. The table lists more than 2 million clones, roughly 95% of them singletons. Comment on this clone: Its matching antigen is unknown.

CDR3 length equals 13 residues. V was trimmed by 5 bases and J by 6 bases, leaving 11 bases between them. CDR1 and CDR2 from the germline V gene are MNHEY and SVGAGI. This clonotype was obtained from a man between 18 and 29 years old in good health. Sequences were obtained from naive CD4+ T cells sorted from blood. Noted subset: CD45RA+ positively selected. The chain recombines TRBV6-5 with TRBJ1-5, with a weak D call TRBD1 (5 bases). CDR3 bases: TGTGCCAGCAGTGCCCAGGGTCCTCAGCCCCAGCATTTT. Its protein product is CASSAQGPQPQHF.